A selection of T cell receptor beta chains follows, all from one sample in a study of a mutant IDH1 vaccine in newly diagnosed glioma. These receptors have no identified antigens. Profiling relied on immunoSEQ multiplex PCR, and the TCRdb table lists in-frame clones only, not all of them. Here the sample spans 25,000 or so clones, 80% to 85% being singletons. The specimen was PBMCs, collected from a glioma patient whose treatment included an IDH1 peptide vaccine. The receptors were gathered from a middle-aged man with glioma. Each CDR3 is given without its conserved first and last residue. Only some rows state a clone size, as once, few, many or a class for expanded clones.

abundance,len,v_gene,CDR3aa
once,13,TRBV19,ASSDQGGPPYEQY
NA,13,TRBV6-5,ASSYLAGVTDTQY
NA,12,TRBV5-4,ASSPGLNSDTQY
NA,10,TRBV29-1,SVRDTVDEQY
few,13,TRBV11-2,ASSPTGTGSYEQY
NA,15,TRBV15,ATSRDAGRPGRETQY
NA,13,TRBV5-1,ASSLGLGDYNEQF
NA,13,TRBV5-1,ASSPDTGARHEQY
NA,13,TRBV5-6,ASSSQRRETDTQY
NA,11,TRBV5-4,ASSLTGGREQY
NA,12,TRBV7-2,ASSFQTRTGELF
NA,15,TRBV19,ASSIAPGQNSNQPQH
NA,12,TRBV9,ASSVGRMADTQY
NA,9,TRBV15,ATSKYNEQF
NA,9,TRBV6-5,ATTRRTEAF
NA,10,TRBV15,ATSRDSGRQH
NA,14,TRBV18,ASSPPRTPKGQPQH
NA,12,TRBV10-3,AISELGSGETQY
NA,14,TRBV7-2,ASSRTVRDSSYEQY
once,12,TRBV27,ASSFQKAANEQF
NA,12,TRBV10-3,AISPTGGKSGYT
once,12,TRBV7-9,ASSFSPRLGEQY